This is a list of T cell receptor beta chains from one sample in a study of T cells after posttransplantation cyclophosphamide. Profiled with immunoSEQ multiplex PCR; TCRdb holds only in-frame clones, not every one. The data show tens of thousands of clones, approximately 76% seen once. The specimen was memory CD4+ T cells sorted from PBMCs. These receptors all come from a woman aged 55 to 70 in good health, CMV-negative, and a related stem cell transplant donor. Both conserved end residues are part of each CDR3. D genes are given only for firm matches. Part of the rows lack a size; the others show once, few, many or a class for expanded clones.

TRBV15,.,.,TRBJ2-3,CATSRDTPRDTQYF,TGTGCCACCAGCAGAGATACCCCCAGGGATACGCAGTATTTT
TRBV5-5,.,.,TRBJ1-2,CASSLAQQGDYTF,TGTGCCAGCAGCTTGGCACAACAGGGTGACTACACCTTC
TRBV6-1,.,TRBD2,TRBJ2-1,CASETGAGGGNEQFF,TGTGCCAGCGAAACGGGGGCGGGAGGCGGTAATGAGCAGTTCTTC
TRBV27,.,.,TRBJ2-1,CASSPRAGTLGYNEQFF,TGTGCCAGCAGTCCCAGGGCCGGGACTTTGGGATACAATGAGCAGTTCTTC
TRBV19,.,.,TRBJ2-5,CASSMGARETQYF,TGTGCCAGTAGTATGGGGGCCAGGGAGACCCAGTACTTC
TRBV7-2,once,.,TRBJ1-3,CASSLERTVDSGNTIYF,TGTGCCAGCAGCTTAGAGCGGACTGTCGACTCTGGAAACACCATATATTTT
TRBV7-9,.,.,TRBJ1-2,CASSLDQNYGYTF,TGTGCCAGCAGCTTAGACCAGAACTATGGCTACACCTTC
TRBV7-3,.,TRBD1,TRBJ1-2,CASSLPGQGIYGYTF,TGTGCCAGCAGCTTGCCGGGACAGGGTATCTATGGCTACACCTTC
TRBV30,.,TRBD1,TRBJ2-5,CAWEPQGAGKTQYF,TGTGCCTGGGAACCACAGGGGGCCGGGAAGACCCAGTACTTC
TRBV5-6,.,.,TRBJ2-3,CASSLSGRSTDTQYF,TGTGCCAGCAGCTTAAGCGGGCGTAGCACAGATACGCAGTATTTT
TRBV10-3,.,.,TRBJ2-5,CAISVAVQETQYF,TGTGCCATCAGTGTAGCGGTTCAAGAGACCCAGTACTTC
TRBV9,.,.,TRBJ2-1,CASSVQSTGSDEQFF,TGTGCCAGCAGCGTTCAGTCTACGGGGAGCGATGAGCAGTTCTTC
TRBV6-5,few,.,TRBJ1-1,CASSPAGGGTEAFF,TGTGCCAGCAGCCCAGCCGGGGGGGGCACTGAAGCTTTCTTT
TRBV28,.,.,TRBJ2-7,CASSFHEQYF,TGTGCCAGCAGCTTTCACGAGCAGTACTTC
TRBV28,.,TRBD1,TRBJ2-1,CASSTRRGLEFF,TGTGCCAGCAGCACTCGCAGGGGGTTGGAGTTCTTC
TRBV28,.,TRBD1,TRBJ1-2,CASSDSGGGGYTF,TGTGCCAGCAGTGACTCAGGGGGAGGTGGCTACACCTTC
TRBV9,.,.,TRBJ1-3,CASSPFSGNTIYF,TGTGCCAGCAGCCCATTCTCTGGAAACACCATATATTTT
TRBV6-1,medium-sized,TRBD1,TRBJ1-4,CASRDRPGEKLFF,TGTGCCAGCAGGGACAGGCCAGGTGAAAAACTGTTTTTT
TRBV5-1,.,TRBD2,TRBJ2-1,CASSLTRLRTSNVYEQFF,TGCGCCAGCAGCTTGACCCGCCTAAGGACTAGTAATGTGTATGAGCAGTTCTTC
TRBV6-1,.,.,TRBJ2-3,CASSERGKLTDTQYF,TGTGCCAGCAGTGAGCGGGGCAAACTCACAGATACGCAGTATTTT
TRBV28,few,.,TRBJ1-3,CASLPRGSGNTIYF,TGTGCCAGCCTGCCAAGGGGGTCTGGAAACACCATATATTTT
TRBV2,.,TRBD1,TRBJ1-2,CASSSQGHSGYTF,TGTGCCAGCAGTTCACAGGGGCACTCTGGCTACACCTTC
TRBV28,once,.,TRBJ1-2,CASSIAANYGYTF,TGTGCCAGCAGTATAGCAGCTAACTATGGCTACACCTTC
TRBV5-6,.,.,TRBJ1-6,CASSLGRIRGSPLHF,TGTGCCAGCAGCTTGGGCCGTATCCGGGGTTCACCCCTCCACTTT
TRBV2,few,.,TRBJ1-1,CASSVQENTEAFF,TGTGCCAGCAGTGTCCAGGAGAACACTGAAGCTTTCTTT
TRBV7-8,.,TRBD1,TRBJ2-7,CASSLDQGVYEQYF,TGTGCCAGCAGCTTAGATCAGGGGGTTTACGAGCAGTACTTC
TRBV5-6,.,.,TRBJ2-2,CASSLVGLNTGELFF,TGTGCCAGCAGCTTGGTGGGCCTAAACACCGGGGAGCTGTTTTTT
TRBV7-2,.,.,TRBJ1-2,CASSLGDGTPSNYGYTF,TGTGCCAGCAGCTTAGGGGATGGGACACCCTCTAACTATGGCTACACCTTC
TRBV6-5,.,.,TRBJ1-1,CASSYALNRPGVEAFF,TGTGCCAGCAGTTATGCCCTGAACAGGCCTGGGGTTGAAGCTTTCTTT
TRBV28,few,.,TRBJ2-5,CASTDPGIWETQYF,TGTGCCAGCACCGACCCCGGGATTTGGGAGACCCAGTACTTC
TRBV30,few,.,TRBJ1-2,CAWSILTYGYTF,TGTGCCTGGAGTATCTTGACTTATGGCTACACCTTC
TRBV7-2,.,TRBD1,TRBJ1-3,CASSSGTGDVSGNTIYF,TGTGCCAGCAGCTCCGGGACAGGGGACGTTAGCGGAAACACCATATATTTT
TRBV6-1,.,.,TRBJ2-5,CASSDSATQYF,TGTGCCAGCAGTGATAGCGCTACCCAGTACTTC
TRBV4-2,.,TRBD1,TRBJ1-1,CASSQDSGTGKAFF,TGTGCCAGCAGCCAAGATAGCGGGACAGGGAAAGCTTTCTTT
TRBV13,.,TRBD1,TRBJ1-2,CASSPRQGYSYGYTF,TGTGCCAGCAGCCCCAGACAGGGATATAGCTATGGCTACACCTTC
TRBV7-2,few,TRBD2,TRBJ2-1,CASSSTGRISEQFF,TGTGCCAGCAGCTCAACCGGGAGGATTAGTGAGCAGTTCTTC
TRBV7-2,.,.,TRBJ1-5,CASSPRVYQPQHF,TGTGCCAGCAGCCCGAGGGTTTACCAGCCCCAGCATTTT
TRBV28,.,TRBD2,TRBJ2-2,CASSFFIRGGNTGELFF,TGTGCCAGCAGTTTCTTCATTCGGGGGGGGAACACCGGGGAGCTGTTTTTT
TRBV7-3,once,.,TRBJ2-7,CASSPGWESPYEQYF,TGTGCCAGCAGCCCAGGATGGGAGAGCCCGTACGAGCAGTACTTC
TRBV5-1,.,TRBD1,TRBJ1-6,CASSLVDTGGVNNSPLHF,TGCGCCAGCAGCTTGGTGGATACAGGGGGCGTGAATAATTCACCCCTCCACTTT
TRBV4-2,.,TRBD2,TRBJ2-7,CASSQRLAGGFYEQYF,TGTGCCAGCAGCCAACGACTAGCGGGAGGTTTCTACGAGCAGTACTTC
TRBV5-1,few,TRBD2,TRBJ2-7,CASSPPGLAGVPSYEQYF,TGCGCCAGCAGCCCCCCGGGACTAGCGGGGGTTCCCTCCTACGAGCAGTACTTC
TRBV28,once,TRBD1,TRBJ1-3,CASSFMQGAPSGNTIYF,TGTGCCAGCAGCTTTATGCAGGGGGCCCCCTCTGGAAACACCATATATTTT
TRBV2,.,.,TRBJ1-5,CASTSARRGNQPQHF,TGTGCCAGCACTTCTGCCCGGAGGGGCAATCAGCCCCAGCATTTT
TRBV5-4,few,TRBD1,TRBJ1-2,CASSLAQGANYGYTF,TGTGCCAGCAGCTTGGCCCAGGGGGCTAACTATGGCTACACCTTC
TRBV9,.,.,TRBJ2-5,CASSVGGGGEKTQYF,TGTGCCAGCAGCGTAGGAGGGGGTGGTGAGAAGACCCAGTACTTC
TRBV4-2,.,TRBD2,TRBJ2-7,CASSQKGMAGGPYEQYF,TGTGCCAGCAGCCAAAAAGGGATGGCGGGAGGACCGTACGAGCAGTACTTC
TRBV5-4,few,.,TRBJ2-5,CASSRIRDSQETQYF,TGTGCCAGCAGCCGTATCAGGGACTCACAAGAGACCCAGTACTTC
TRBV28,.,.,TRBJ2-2,CASIGWGPGELFF,TGTGCCAGCATCGGGTGGGGCCCCGGGGAGCTGTTTTTT